The T cell receptor (beta chain) described here comes from a study of T cells in Graves' hyperthyroidism and ophthalmopathy (dated by TCRdb to the late 2010s). As for the study more broadly: Peripheral blood samples were taken at the time of initial diagnosis, prior to any treatment. TCR V-J signatures able to tell the groups apart were searched for in a discovery cohort of 90 to 100 patients, of whom over 40 had Graves' ophthalmopathy and roughly 59 had stable Graves' hyperthyroidism. Prospective prediction of ophthalmopathy was tested in an independent validation cohort consisting of some 20 hyperthyroidism patients and around 16 patients who later progressed to ophthalmopathy. The 100 or so discovery patients were randomly split 7:3 into training and test sets. In several Graves' hyperthyroidism patients, the study also compared T-cell repertoires from thyroid tissue with T-cell repertoires from blood. After sampling, hyperthyroidism patients received methimazole starting at 30 mg daily, and ophthalmopathy patients received high-dose intravenous methylprednisolone. The paper reports TCR Vbeta CDR3 sequencing of over 120 peripheral blood samples: around 45 ophthalmopathy, under 80 hyperthyroidism and roughly 17 progressor patients.

With respect to this clonotype: There is no known antigen for this receptor. An end of the junction does not agree with germline; a read error may underlie this.

In the ophthalmopathy patients, disease was moderately to severely active, with a Clinical Activity Score of 3 or more, a NOSPECS grade of 4 or more, and a duration of less than 3 months. Any patient with an uncontrolled infection, another autoimmune disease, pregnancy or lactation was excluded. Diagnoses relied on clinical symptoms, serum thyroxine and TRAb, thyroid ultrasound and orbital computed tomography. PBMCs were separated from over 9 ml of fresh peripheral blood using Ficoll-Paque density gradient centrifugation. Trizol reagent was used to extract total RNA, and RNA quality was then checked on an Agilent 2100 Bioanalyzer. Measured from the cysteine to the phenylalanine, the CDR3 is 16 residues long. The read is trimmed to its CDR3 DNA, 48 bases read in frame from base 1. TCR beta CDR3 regions were amplified from RNA transcripts. The first round of RT-PCR for the TCR CDR3 was performed with the HTBI primer set and the Qiagen OneStep RT-PCR kit. Libraries were constructed in a second round of multiplex PCR, after which size selection and purification were performed. Paired-end sequencing of the libraries was performed with 100 bp reads on an Illumina HiSeq2000. As for the original processing: SOAPnuke was used to process the raw data, removing reads that contained adapters or uncalled bases, had a mean Phred below 15, or lacked an exact match to the constant primer or identifier. COPE v1.2.5 was used to merge the high-quality paired reads, and each unique nucleotide sequence was defined as a clonotype. MiTCR v1.1 was used to align the clonotypes against IMGT TRBV, TRBD and TRBJ reference segments. Analysis was restricted to V-J combinations with a frequency above 0.0001, which covered roughly 99% of repertoires. A TCS score was defined as the ratio between F50 (clonal expansion) and ExV (chaos), using BLOSUM62-based TCRdist between CDR3 peptides within each V-J. Welch's t-statistics and random forest reduced around 510 V-J features to 10 to 15, which were used in a naive Bayes classifier (R e1071). TCRdb's own reprocessing of the public reads used fastp at Q25 and MiXCR and kept productive beta chains. Rows with a matching CDR3 protein are joined into one entry that keeps the most common DNA and genes. Clone size and V and J calls follow TCRdb, not the original study. Counted in this sample were nearly 600,000 distinct CDR3 sequences; approximately 15% of them appeared once. The ten largest clones add up to approximately 6.4% of the sample.

General findings and caveats noted by the study authors: During validation, the model predicted progression to ophthalmopathy a median of approximately 7 months ahead of onset, with almost 71% sensitivity and roughly 75% specificity. No statistical method was used to set the sample size in advance, and investigators knew the group allocation. A model built on a 13 V-J signature distinguished ophthalmopathy from stable hyperthyroidism, reaching 87.88% sensitivity and about 81% specificity in cross-validation and 80%/75% in testing. Most expanded thyroid clonotypes (frequency above 0.001) were also detected in blood, a finding suggesting that blood repertoires may reflect thyroid immune responses.

This TCR was recovered from a woman between 18 and 30 years old with Graves' ophthalmopathy. In this chain, TRBV12-3 or TRBV12-4 is recombined with TRBJ2-1; TRBD2 fits 13 bases in the junction. The sequenced sample was blood. The CDR3 region reads CAISHGLAGAYNEQFF. The DNA reads as follows: TGTGCCATCAGTCATGGACTAGCGGGAGCCTACAATGAGCAGTTCTTC.